These 29 T cell receptor beta chains share one sample of origin, sequenced in a study of neurological immune-mediated disorders. One entry per CDR3 protein results from TCRdb running MiXCR on the 5' RACE reads. The sample carries over 65,000 distinct CDR3 sequences, approximately 2.8% recorded once. The material sequenced was PBMCs. All receptors derive from a woman under 40 with multiple sclerosis.

The table lists this clonotype with many counts. The chain recombines TRBV6-6 with TRBJ2-3, with TRBD1 matching over 8 bases. CDR1 and CDR2 from the germline V gene are MNHNY and SVGAGI (reference sequence). Losses at the gene ends were 3 bases for V and 4 bases for J; bases not matched to a gene: 9. The CDR3 consists of 16 residues. CDR3 residues: CASSYSTGVLSDTQYF. In nucleotides, the CDR3 is TGTGCCAGCAGTTATTCGACAGGGGTATTGTCAGATACGCAGTATTTT.

This clonotype has at least ten counts. CDR3 sequence reads: CATSDPLLPHNEQFF. Here the CDR3 DNA reads TGTGCCACCAGTGATCCCCTATTGCCCCACAATGAGCAGTTCTTC. The genes are TRBV24-1 and TRBJ2-1; D uncertain. The CDR3 extends over 15 amino acids. Germline values: CDR1 KGHDR, CDR2 SFDVKD. The V end was cut by 3 bases, the J end by 5 bases, with 13 bases between.

Many counts were recorded for this clonotype. The DNA for the CDR3 is TGTGCCAGCAGCCTATACCCCCAACAGGGGGGAGGCACTGAAGCTTTCTTT. Translation gives CASSLYPQQGGGTEAFF. The chain links TRBV7-3 to TRBJ1-1, with 8 bases that match TRBD1. From germline, CDR1 is SGHTA and CDR2 FQGTGA. V shed 5 bases, J shed 4 bases, and the junction held 15 bases outside the gene matches. The length of the CDR3 is 17 residues. Using reference TRBV7-3 and TRBJ1-1 for the parts outside the CDR3, the full variable domain is GAGVSQTPSNKVTEKGKYVELRCDPISGHTALYWYRQSLGQGPEFLIYFQGTGAADDSGLPNDRFFAVRPEGSVSTLKIQRTERGDSAVYLCASSLYPQQGGGTEAFFGQGTRLTVV.

This clonotype was found many times. The chain combines TRBV28 with TRBJ1-1, with no clear D. In germline, CDR1 is MDHEN, CDR2 SYDVKM. The V end was cut by 6 bases, the J end by 0 bases, with 11 bases between. The CDR3 has 14 amino acids. The CDR3 region has the DNA TGTGCCAGCAGCCCAATAGAATTGAACACTGAAGCTTTCTTT. This gives the protein CASSPIELNTEAFF.

The sample holds many counts of this clonotype. The genes are TRBV5-6 and TRBJ2-7; no clear D. Germline lookup yields CDR1 SGHDT and CDR2 YYEEEE. Trimming removed 0 bases from V and 3 bases from J, with 16 bases in between. The CDR3 has 16 residues. CDR3 in amino acids: CASSLVGGQILYEQYF. The CDR3 nucleotides read TGTGCCAGCAGCTTGGTGGGTGGGCAGATCCTCTACGAGCAGTACTTC.

With respect to this clonotype: The CDR3 carries no conserved terminal phenylalanine or tryptophan, so it likely arises from a read error. This chain connects TRBV11-1 to TRBJ1-1; D gene uncertain. Germline loops: CDR1 SGHAT, CDR2 FQDESV (reference sequence). The CDR3 totals 16 residues. The ends were cut back, 2 bases at V and 1 base at J, with 14 bases in the middle. The CDR3 DNA is TGTGCCAGCAGCTTATCCCCCCGGGCGGGGAACACTGAAGCTTTCAAT. This gives the protein CASSLSPRAGNTEAFN.

In its sample, this clonotype was seen many times. This chain uses TRBV20-1 with TRBJ2-5; D perhaps matches TRBD2 (5 bases). The CDR3 is 15 amino acids. Germline CDR1 DFQATT, CDR2 SNEGSKA (reference sequence). Trimming pared 3 bases from V and 5 bases from J, leaving 19 bases between. CDR3 sequence: CSARVGLSLGETQYF. The CDR3 nucleotides are TGCAGTGCTAGGGTAGGACTCTCCCTTGGGGAGACCCAGTACTTC.

This clonotype came up many times. The chain links TRBV12-5 to TRBJ2-3; unclear D gene. V was pared by 3 bases and J by 4 bases, with 5 bases between. The CDR3 extends over 12 amino acids. CDR1 and CDR2 from the germline V gene are LGHNT and FRNRAP. The CDR3 region is CASGFSADTQYF. CDR3 bases: TGTGCTAGTGGTTTTTCCGCAGATACGCAGTATTTT.

Ten or more counts support this clonotype. The chain carries TRBV4-3 and TRBJ2-1, with 16 bases aligning to TRBD2. The germline V gene encodes CDR1 LGHNA and CDR2 YSLEER. With V trimmed by 3 bases and J by 9 bases, 14 bases remained unmatched. The CDR3 has 19 residues. The CDR3, as DNA: TGCGCCAGCAGCCATCCCACCGGGACTAGCGGGAGGGCTCCGGGTGAGCAGTTCTTC. This translates into CASSHPTGTSGRAPGEQFF.

This clonotype appeared many times. The CDR3 sequence is CASSLGGGNHNEQFF. In DNA form, the CDR3 reads TGTGCCAGCAGCTTAGGCGGGGGGAACCACAATGAGCAGTTCTTC. The chain carries TRBV7-9 and TRBJ2-1, with 8 positions matching TRBD2. Per the germline V gene, CDR1 is SEHNR and CDR2 is FQNEAQ (reference sequence). CDR3 length: 15 residues. Unmatched junction bases numbered 4, after V lost 1 base and J lost 5 bases. Supplemented by reference TRBV7-9 and TRBJ2-1, the full variable domain reads DTGVSQNPRHKITKRGQNVTFRCDPISEHNRLYWYRQTLGQGPEFLTYFQNEAQLEKSRLLSDRFSAERPKGSFSTLEIQRTEQGDSAMYLCASSLGGGNHNEQFFGPGTRLTVL.

There are many counts of this clonotype. V and J are TRBV7-2 and TRBJ2-2; maybe TRBD2 (5 bases). V was pared by 7 bases and J by 7 bases, with 13 bases between. The CDR3 totals 13 residues. Per the germline V gene, CDR1 is SGHTA and CDR2 is FQGNSA. This CDR3 is CASTSPSGGELFF. The CDR3 DNA sequence: TGTGCCAGCACCTCCCCCAGCGGCGGGGAGCTGTTTTTT.

This clonotype occurred a few times. This rearrangement joins TRBV7-8 to TRBJ1-1, with D hard to call. CDR1 is SGHVS and CDR2 is FQNEAQ in the germline V gene. Trimming removed 5 bases from V and 0 bases from J, with 7 bases in between. This CDR3 has 13 residues. The CDR3 sequence is CASSPYLNTEAFF. In DNA, the CDR3 is TGTGCCAGCAGCCCATATTTGAACACTGAAGCTTTCTTT.

This clonotype turned up a few times. A much larger clone is a single base away; this may be a read error. This chain joins TRBV5-1 and TRBJ2-3; D might be TRBD2 (5 bases). Trimming stripped 5 bases from V and 5 bases from J, with 12 bases between. The CDR3 length is 13 residues. CDR1 SGHRS and CDR2 YFSETQ come from the germline V gene. CDR3 DNA: TGCGCCAGCAGGTCGAAGGGAGAAGATACGCAGTATTTT. Its protein is CASRSKGEDTQYF.

This clonotype was counted many times. The rearrangement joins TRBV20-1 to TRBJ1-4; 10 nucleotides match TRBD1. Germline V lookup: CDR1 DFQATT, CDR2 SNEGSKA (reference sequence). The CDR3 extends over 19 amino acids. J was trimmed by 2 bases and V by 3 bases; bases with no gene match: 15. The CDR3 sequence is CSARPGSGTGDRTNEKLFF. CDR3 nucleotide sequence: TGCAGTGCTAGGCCGGGATCCGGGACAGGGGATCGCACTAATGAAAAACTGTTTTTT.

This clonotype was seen ten or more times. The J gene is TRBJ2-1, the V gene TRBV5-1, with TRBD2 as a possible D gene (5 bases). From germline, CDR1 is SGHRS and CDR2 YFSETQ. The germline V and J ends were trimmed by 0 bases and 9 bases, with 19 bases remaining between them. The CDR3 totals 16 residues. CDR3 DNA sequence: TGCGCCAGCAGCTTGGTGGGAGATATGGCTGGTGGTGAGCAGTTCTTC. Residues: CASSLVGDMAGGEQFF.

This clonotype was observed at least ten times. This rearrangement joins TRBV11-3 to TRBJ2-1; tentative D call: TRBD1 (5 bases). This CDR3 has 16 residues. Trimming took off 4 bases at V and 7 bases at J, with 20 bases between the two ends. From germline, CDR1 is SGHNT and CDR2 YENEEA. Here the CDR3 DNA reads TGTGCCAGCAGCTCGACCCGCGACAGATCTAGGAATGAGCAGTTCTTC. Protein: CASSSTRDRSRNEQFF.

This clonotype was seen at least ten times. CDR3 amino acids: CASSTPNSETQYF. The CDR3 DNA is TGTGCCAGCAGCACCCCCAACTCAGAGACCCAGTACTTC. The J gene is TRBJ2-5, the V gene TRBV13; D is unclear. This CDR3 spans 13 amino acids. V lost 5 bases, J lost 4 bases, and 11 bases lay in between. Germline CDR1 reads PRHDT; CDR2 reads FYEKMQ (reference sequence).

This clonotype was recorded at least ten times. This chain connects TRBV6-2 or TRBV6-3 to TRBJ1-5; possibly TRBD1 for D (6 bases). Trimming stripped 2 bases from V and 4 bases from J, with 12 bases between. The CDR3 extends over 15 amino acids. Germline V gene lookup returns CDR1 MNHEY and CDR2 SVGEGT. The DNA for the CDR3 is TGTGCCAGCAGTTACGGGGGCTCCCGGAATCAGCCCCAGCATTTT. This translates into CASSYGGSRNQPQHF.

This clonotype was recorded at least ten times. The J gene is TRBJ1-1, the V gene TRBV27; TRBD1 matches 7 bases. The germline gives CDR1 MNHEY, CDR2 SMNVEV (reference sequence). The V and J ends lost 6 bases and 2 bases, in that order; junction bases with no gene match: 12. The CDR3 is 16 residues long. The CDR3 here is CASRLSGGHFNTEAFF. The CDR3 DNA reads TGTGCCAGCAGACTCTCAGGGGGACACTTCAACACTGAAGCTTTCTTT.

This clonotype was found many times. This chain uses TRBV7-8 with TRBJ2-7, with 11 positions matching TRBD2. Germline V gene data show CDR1 as SGHVS and CDR2 as FQNEAQ. Unmatched junction bases numbered 4, after V lost 1 base and J lost 5 bases. The CDR3 is 15 residues long. The CDR3 DNA sequence: TGTGCCAGCAGCTTAGAGACTAGCGGGACCAACGAGCAGTACTTC. Its protein product is CASSLETSGTNEQYF.

There are many counts of this clonotype. The chain carries TRBV20-1 and TRBJ2-5; D may be TRBD2 (5 bases). Germline V CDR1 and CDR2: DFQATT, SNEGSKA (reference sequence). Trimming shortened V by 4 bases and J by 5 bases, and 5 bases separated the two germline ends. This CDR3 has 10 amino acids. The CDR3 bases are TGCAGTGCTAAGCGGGAGACCCAGTACTTC. Encoded protein: CSAKRETQYF.

This clonotype occurred many times. Here the CDR3 reads CASTTSETYNEQFF. CDR3 bases: TGCGCCAGCACGACTAGCGAAACCTACAATGAGCAGTTCTTC. V usage is TRBV5-1 and J usage is TRBJ2-1; TRBD2 matches 8 bases. V shed 6 bases and J 2 bases; nucleotides not matched to a gene: 4. CDR1 SGHRS and CDR2 YFSETQ come from the germline V gene. This CDR3 region has 14 residues.

There are many counts of this clonotype. V usage is TRBV7-9 and J usage is TRBJ1-1; D uncertain. The CDR3 is 15 amino acids. V dropped 5 bases and J dropped 1 base, with 14 bases sitting between them. Germline lookup yields CDR1 SEHNR and CDR2 FQNEAQ (reference sequence). CDR3: CASSIQGKSNTEAFF. The CDR3 DNA sequence: TGTGCCAGCAGCATACAAGGAAAATCGAACACTGAAGCTTTCTTT.

This clonotype was detected many times. The chain links TRBV29-1 to TRBJ1-1, with D perhaps TRBD1 (6 bases). This CDR3 contains 13 residues. Trimming left V 6 bases short and J 7 bases short, with 18 bases between. In germline, CDR1 is SQVTM, CDR2 ANQGSEA. CDR3 DNA: TGCAGCGTAGCCTATGGACAGACAATTGAAGCTTTCTTT. It encodes CSVAYGQTIEAFF.

This clonotype was observed many times. At one boundary the junction diverges from the germline segment, which might be a read error. The chain links TRBV5-1 to TRBJ2-7, with D perhaps assigned TRBD1 or TRBD2 (5 bases each). Germline CDR1 and CDR2: SGHRS and YFSETQ. The CDR3 covers 14 residues. The CDR3 sequence is CASYTGDPSHEQYF. The CDR3 region has the DNA TGCGCCAGTTATACCGGGGACCCCTCCCACGAGCAGTACTTC.

This clonotype has a count of ten or more. This chain uses TRBV7-2 with TRBJ1-1; D remains unclear. The germline gives CDR1 SGHTA, CDR2 FQGNSA. The CDR3 covers 11 residues. V lost 10 bases and J 8 bases, leaving 14 bases between the germline ends. The CDR3 nucleotides are TGTGCCAATACCGGGAGCTCAGAAGCTTTCTTT. Translated, it gives CANTGSSEAFF. The full variable domain, rest sourced from reference TRBV7-2 and TRBJ1-1, is GAGVSQSPSNKVTEKGKDVELRCDPISGHTALYWYRQSLGQGLEFLIYFQGNSAPDKSGLPSDRFSAERTGGSVSTLTIQRTQQEDSAVYLCANTGSSEAFFGQGTRLTVV.

This clonotype was found many times. The chain joins TRBV6-6 to TRBJ2-7; the D gene could be TRBD1 or TRBD2 (6 bases each). The CDR3 sequence is 14 residues long. Germline V gives CDR1 MNHNY, CDR2 SVGAGI (reference sequence). V lost 4 bases, J lost 3 bases, and 13 bases lay in between. Here the CDR3 reads CASSSDYRVYEQYF. The CDR3 region has the DNA TGTGCCAGCAGTTCGGACTACAGGGTCTACGAGCAGTACTTC.

This clonotype has ten or more counts. The rearrangement joins TRBV15 to TRBJ2-3; a possible D gene is TRBD2 (5 bases). The CDR3 is made up of 13 amino acids. Per the germline V gene, CDR1 is LNHNV and CDR2 is YYDKDF (reference sequence). Trimming took 3 bases from V and 2 from J, leaving 6 bases between them. The CDR3 DNA follows: TGTGCCACCAGCAGGGGAGACACAGATACGCAGTATTTT. It translates to CATSRGDTDTQYF.

In this sample, this clonotype turned up a few times. The chain has TRBV27 and TRBJ2-7; 13 bases match TRBD2. There are 14 residues in the CDR3. Losses at the gene ends were 5 bases for V and 5 bases for J; bases not matched to a gene: 3. CDR1 is MNHEY, CDR2 SMNVEV, per germline (reference sequence). The CDR3 DNA reads TGTGCCAGCAGTGGGGGACTAGCGGGAAACGAGCAGTACTTC. It is translated as CASSGGLAGNEQYF.